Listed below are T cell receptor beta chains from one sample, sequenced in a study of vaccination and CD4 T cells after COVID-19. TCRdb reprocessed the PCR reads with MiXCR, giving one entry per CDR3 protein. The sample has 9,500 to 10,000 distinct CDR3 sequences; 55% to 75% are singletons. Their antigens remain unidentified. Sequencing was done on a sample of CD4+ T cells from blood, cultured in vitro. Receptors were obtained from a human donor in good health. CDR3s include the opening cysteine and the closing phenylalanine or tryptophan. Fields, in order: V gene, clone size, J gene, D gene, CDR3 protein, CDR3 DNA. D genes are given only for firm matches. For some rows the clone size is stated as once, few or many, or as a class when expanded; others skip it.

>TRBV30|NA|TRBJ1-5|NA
CAWNSASSNQPQHF
TGTGCCTGGAACTCAGCTTCCAGCAATCAGCCCCAGCATTTT
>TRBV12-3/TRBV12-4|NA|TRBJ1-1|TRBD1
CASTSGQGPAFF
TGTGCCAGCACTTCAGGACAGGGCCCAGCTTTCTTT
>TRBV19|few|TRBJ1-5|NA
CASQRGRAGNQPQHF
TGTGCCAGTCAACGGGGGCGCGCAGGCAATCAGCCCCAGCATTTT
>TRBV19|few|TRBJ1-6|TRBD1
CASSIFWTGLSYNSPLHF
TGTGCCAGTAGTATCTTTTGGACAGGTCTCTCCTATAATTCACCCCTCCACTTT
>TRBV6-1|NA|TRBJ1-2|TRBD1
CASTLTGSGYTF
TGTGCCAGCACCCTGACAGGGTCCGGCTACACCTTC
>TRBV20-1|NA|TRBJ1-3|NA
CSARDLSSGNTIYF
TGCAGTGCTAGAGATCTGAGCTCTGGAAACACCATATATTTT
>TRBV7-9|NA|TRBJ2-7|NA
CASSPRDAAYEQYF
TGTGCCAGCAGCCCCCGGGACGCCGCCTACGAGCAGTACTTC
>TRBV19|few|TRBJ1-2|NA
CASSMVGVWSYGYTF
TGTGCCAGTAGTATGGTGGGGGTGTGGTCCTATGGCTACACCTTC
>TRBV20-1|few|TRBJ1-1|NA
CSASPEGGNDEAFF
TGCAGTGCTAGCCCTGAAGGCGGTAACGATGAAGCTTTCTTT
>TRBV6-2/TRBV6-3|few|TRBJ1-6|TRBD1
CASSHGQAGSPLHF
TGTGCCAGCAGCCACGGACAGGCCGGATCACCCCTCCACTTT
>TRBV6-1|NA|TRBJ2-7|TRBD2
CASSPLGGGYEQYF
TGTGCCAGCAGTCCCCTTGGGGGGGGCTACGAGCAGTACTTC
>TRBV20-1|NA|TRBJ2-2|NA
CSAGPWTGELFF
TGCAGTGCTGGCCCGTGGACCGGGGAGCTGTTTTTT
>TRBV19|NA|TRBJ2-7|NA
CASSNGRLDDEQYF
TGTGCCAGTAGTAATGGAAGGCTAGACGACGAGCAGTACTTC
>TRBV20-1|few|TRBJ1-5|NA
CSARSTGSQPQHF
TGCAGTGCTAGAAGCACAGGGTCCCAGCCCCAGCATTTT
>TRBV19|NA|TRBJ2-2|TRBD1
CATGQGERELFF
TGTGCCACGGGACAGGGGGAAAGGGAGCTGTTTTTT
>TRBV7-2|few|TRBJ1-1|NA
CASSLRTANTEAFF
TGTGCCAGCAGCTTACGGACAGCTAACACTGAAGCTTTCTTT
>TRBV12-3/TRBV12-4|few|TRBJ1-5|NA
CASTRDNNQPQHF
TGTGCCAGCACCCGGGACAATAATCAGCCCCAGCATTTT
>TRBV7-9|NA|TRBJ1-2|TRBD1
CASSPPGQGAGGYTF
TGTGCCAGCAGCCCCCCGGGACAGGGGGCCGGGGGCTACACCTTC
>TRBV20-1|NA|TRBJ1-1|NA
CSARDTLQGRNTEAFF
TGCAGTGCTAGAGATACCCTTCAGGGAAGGAACACTGAAGCTTTCTTT
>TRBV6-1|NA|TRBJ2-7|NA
CAVGLLRGGRITYEQYF
TGTGCCGTAGGACTCCTAAGGGGCGGAAGAATAACCTACGAGCAGTACTTC
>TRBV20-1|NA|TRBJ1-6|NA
CSANPLQNSPLHF
TGCAGTGCCAACCCCTTACAGAATTCACCCCTCCACTTT
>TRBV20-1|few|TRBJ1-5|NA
CSATTGDSNQPQHF
TGCAGTGCTACCACCGGGGATAGCAATCAGCCCCAGCATTTT
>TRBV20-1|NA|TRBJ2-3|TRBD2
CSAPPGTSVNTQYF
TGCAGTGCTCCACCCGGGACTAGCGTAAATACGCAGTATTTT
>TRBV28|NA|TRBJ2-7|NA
CASSFNRDLGKGQYF
TGTGCCAGCAGTTTCAATCGGGACTTGGGTAAGGGGCAGTACTTC
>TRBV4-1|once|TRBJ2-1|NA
CASSQDIGDVYNEQFF
TGCGCCAGCAGCCAAGATATCGGGGATGTTTACAATGAGCAGTTCTTC
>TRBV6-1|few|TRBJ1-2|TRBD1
CASSRQGTNYGYTF
TGTGCCAGCAGCAGACAGGGTACTAACTATGGCTACACCTTC
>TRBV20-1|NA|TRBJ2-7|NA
CSARGFRGGEQYF
TGCAGTGCTAGAGGTTTCAGGGGGGGGGAGCAGTACTTC
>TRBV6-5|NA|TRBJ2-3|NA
CASSSGDKTDTQYF
TGTGCCAGCAGTTCCGGTGACAAAACAGATACGCAGTATTTT
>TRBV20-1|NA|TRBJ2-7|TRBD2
CSAKSLAGGAVYEQYF
TGCAGTGCTAAATCACTAGCGGGAGGGGCTGTGTACGAGCAGTACTTC
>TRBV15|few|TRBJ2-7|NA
CATSRGDGEGGEQYF
TGTGCCACCAGCAGAGGAGATGGGGAAGGGGGCGAGCAGTACTTC
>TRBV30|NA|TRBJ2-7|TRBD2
CAYLLAGGSYEQYF
TGTGCCTATCTCTTAGCGGGAGGGTCCTACGAGCAGTACTTC
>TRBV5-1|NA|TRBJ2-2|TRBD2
CASSLASGGTGELFF
TGCGCCAGCAGCTTGGCTAGCGGGGGCACCGGGGAGCTGTTTTTT
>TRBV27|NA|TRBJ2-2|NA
CASRRNTGELFF
TGTGCCAGCAGGAGGAACACCGGGGAGCTGTTTTTT
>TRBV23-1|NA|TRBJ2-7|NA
CASSQSGAGTYEQYF
TGCGCCAGCAGTCAATCAGGGGCGGGAACCTACGAGCAGTACTTC
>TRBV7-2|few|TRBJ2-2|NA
CASSLGFNTGELFF
TGTGCCAGCAGCTTAGGGTTTAACACCGGGGAGCTGTTTTTT
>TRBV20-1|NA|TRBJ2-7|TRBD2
CSAIKGGRAREQYF
TGCAGTGCCATAAAAGGAGGGAGGGCCCGAGAGCAGTACTTC
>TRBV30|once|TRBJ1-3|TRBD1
CAWSPLGGSSGNTIYF
TGTGCCTGGAGTCCGCTAGGGGGCAGCTCTGGAAACACCATATATTTT
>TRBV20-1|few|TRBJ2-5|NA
CSALKETQYF
TGCAGTGCACTGAAAGAGACCCAGTACTTC
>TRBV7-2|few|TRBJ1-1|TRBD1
CASSLRQGGTEAFF
TGTGCCAGCAGCCTTAGACAGGGTGGTACTGAAGCTTTCTTT
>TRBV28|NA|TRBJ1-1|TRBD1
CASTISRGHTEAFF
TGTGCCAGCACCATATCGAGGGGGCACACTGAAGCTTTCTTT
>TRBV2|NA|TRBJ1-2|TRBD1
CASSQGAVNGYTF
TGTGCCAGTTCACAGGGGGCGGTCAATGGCTACACCTTC
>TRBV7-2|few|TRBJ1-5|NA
CASSTTYNQPQHF
TGTGCCAGCAGCACGACCTACAATCAGCCCCAGCATTTT
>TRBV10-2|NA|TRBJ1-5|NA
CASSESFGSEQPQHF
TGCGCCAGCAGTGAGTCGTTTGGCAGTGAACAGCCCCAGCATTTT
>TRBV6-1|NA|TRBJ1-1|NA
CASSERSGQGTEAFF
TGTGCCAGCAGTGAACGAAGTGGCCAGGGCACTGAAGCTTTCTTT
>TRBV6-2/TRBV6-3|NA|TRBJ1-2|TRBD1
CASREAGTGALYGYTF
TGTGCCAGCAGGGAAGCCGGGACAGGGGCCCTCTATGGCTACACCTTC
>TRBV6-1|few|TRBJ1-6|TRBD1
CASRAGTGDNSPLHF
TGTGCCAGCAGGGCCGGGACAGGGGATAATTCACCCCTCCACTTT
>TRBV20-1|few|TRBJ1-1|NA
CSAGRGGGTEAFF
TGCAGTGCTGGAAGAGGGGGGGGCACTGAAGCTTTCTTT
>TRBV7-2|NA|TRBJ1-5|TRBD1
CASSLDGTGNQPQHF
TGTGCCAGCAGCTTAGATGGGACAGGGAATCAGCCCCAGCATTTT
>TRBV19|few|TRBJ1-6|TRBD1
CASKGTEVYNSPLHF
TGTGCCAGTAAAGGGACAGAAGTCTATAATTCACCCCTCCACTTT
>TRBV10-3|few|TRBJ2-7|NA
CATMGRGGDSAQEQYF
TGTGCCACCATGGGACGCGGCGGGGACTCCGCCCAGGAGCAGTACTTC
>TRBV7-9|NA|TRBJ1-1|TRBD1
CASSGPGQYTEAFF
TGTGCCAGCAGCGGACCGGGACAGTACACTGAAGCTTTCTTT
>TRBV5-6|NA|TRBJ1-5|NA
CASSYTRVGNQPQHF
TGTGCCAGCAGCTATACCAGGGTTGGCAATCAGCCCCAGCATTTT